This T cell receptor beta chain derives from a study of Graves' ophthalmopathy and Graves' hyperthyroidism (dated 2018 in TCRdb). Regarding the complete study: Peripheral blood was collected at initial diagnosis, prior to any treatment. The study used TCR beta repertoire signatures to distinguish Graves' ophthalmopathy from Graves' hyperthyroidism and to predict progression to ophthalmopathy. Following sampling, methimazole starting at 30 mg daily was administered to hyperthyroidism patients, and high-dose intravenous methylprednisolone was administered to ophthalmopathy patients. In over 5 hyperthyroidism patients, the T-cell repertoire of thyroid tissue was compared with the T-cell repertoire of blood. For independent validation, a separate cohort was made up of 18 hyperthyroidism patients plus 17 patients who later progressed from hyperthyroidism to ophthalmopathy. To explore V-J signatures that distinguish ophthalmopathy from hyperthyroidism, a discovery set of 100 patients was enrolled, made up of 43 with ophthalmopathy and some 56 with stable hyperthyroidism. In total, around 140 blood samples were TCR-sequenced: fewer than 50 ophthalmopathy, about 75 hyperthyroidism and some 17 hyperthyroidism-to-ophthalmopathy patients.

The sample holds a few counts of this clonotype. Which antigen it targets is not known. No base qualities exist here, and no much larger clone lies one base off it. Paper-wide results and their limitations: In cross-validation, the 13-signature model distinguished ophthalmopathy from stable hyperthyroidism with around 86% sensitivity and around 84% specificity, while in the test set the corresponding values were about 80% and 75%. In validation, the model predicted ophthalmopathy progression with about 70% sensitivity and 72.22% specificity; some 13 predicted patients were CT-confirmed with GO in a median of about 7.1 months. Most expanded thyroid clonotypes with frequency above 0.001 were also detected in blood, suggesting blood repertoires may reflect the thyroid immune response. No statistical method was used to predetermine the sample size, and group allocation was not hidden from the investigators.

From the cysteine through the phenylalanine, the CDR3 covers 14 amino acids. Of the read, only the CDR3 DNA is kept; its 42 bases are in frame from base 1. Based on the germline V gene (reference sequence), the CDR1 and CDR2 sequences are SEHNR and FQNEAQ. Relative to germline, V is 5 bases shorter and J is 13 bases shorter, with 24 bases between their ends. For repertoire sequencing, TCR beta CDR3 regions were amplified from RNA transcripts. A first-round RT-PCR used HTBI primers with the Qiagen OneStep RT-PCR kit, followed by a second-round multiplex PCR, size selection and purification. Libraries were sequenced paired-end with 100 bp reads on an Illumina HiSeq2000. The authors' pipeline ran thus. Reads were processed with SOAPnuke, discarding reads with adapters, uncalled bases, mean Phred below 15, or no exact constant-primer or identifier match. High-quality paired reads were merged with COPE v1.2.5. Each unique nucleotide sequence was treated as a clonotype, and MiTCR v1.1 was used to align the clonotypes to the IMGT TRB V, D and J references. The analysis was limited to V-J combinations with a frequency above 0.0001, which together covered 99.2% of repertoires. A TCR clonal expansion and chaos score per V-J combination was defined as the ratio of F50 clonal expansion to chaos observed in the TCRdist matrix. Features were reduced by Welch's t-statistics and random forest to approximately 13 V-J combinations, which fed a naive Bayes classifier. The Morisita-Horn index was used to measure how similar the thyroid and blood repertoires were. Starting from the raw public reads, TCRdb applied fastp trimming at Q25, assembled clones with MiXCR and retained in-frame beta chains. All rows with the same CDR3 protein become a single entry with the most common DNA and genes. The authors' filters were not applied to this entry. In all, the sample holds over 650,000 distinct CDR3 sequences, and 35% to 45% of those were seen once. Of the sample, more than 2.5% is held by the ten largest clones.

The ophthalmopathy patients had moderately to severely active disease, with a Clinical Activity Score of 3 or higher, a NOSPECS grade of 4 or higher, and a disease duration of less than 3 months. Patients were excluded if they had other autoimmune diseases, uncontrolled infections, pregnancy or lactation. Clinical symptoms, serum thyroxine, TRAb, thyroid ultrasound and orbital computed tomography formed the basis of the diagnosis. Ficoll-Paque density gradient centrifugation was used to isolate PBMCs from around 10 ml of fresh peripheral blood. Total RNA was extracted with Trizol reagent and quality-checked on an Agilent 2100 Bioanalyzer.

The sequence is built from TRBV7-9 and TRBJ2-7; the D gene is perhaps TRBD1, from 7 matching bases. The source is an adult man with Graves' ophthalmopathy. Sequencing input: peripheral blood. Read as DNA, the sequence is TGTGCCAGCAGCCGTCAATTAGGGGGCGAGCGGGCATACTTC. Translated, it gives CASSRQLGGERAYF.